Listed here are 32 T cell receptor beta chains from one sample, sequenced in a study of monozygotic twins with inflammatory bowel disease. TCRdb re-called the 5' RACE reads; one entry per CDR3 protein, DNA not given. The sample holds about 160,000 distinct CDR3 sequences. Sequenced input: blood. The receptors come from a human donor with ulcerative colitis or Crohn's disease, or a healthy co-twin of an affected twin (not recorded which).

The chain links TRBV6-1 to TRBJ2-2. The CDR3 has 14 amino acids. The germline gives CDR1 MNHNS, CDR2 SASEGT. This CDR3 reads CASRDNANTGELFF.

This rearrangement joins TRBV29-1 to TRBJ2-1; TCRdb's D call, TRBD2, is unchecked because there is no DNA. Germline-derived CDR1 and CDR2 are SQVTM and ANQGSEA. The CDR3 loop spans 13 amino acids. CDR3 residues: CSVEAASSSEQFF.

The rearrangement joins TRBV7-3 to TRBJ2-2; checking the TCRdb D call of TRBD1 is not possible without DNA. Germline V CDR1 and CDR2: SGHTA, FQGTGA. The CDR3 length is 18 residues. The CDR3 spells CASSRLPTQGTNTGELFF.

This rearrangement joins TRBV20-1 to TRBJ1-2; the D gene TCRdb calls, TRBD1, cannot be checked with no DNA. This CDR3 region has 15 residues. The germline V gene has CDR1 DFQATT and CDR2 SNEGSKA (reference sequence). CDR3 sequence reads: CSARPPADRGYGYTF.

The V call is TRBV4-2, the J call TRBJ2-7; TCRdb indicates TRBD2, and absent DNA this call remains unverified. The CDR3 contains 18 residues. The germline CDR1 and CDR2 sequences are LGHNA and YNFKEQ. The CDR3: CASSQATSGRTTSYEQYF.

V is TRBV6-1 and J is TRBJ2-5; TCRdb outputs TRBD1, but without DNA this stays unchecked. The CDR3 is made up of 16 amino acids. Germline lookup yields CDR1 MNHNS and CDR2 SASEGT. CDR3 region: CASRFRDRWYQETQYF.

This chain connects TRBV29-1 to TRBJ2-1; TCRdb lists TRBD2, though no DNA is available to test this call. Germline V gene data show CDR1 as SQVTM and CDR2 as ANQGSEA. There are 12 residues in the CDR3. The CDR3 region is CSVLAGYNEQFF.

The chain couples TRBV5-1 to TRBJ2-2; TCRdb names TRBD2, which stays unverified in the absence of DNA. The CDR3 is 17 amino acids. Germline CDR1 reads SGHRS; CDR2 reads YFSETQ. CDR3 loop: CASSLAVAGANTGELFF.

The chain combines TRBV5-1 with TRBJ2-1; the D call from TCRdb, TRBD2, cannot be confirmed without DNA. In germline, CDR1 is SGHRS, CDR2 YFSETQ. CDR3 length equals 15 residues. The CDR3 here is CASSPLAAEYNEQFF.

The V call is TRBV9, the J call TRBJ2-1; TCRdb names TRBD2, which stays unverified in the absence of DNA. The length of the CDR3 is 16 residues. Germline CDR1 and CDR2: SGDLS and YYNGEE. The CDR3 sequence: CASSPDPRGRNNEQFF.

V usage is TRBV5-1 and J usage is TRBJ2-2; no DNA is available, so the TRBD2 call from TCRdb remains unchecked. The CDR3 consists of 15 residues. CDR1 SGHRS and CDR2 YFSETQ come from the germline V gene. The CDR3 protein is CASSLEGRAAGELFF.

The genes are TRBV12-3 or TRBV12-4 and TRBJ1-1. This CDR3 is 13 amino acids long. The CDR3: CASSLARNTEAFF.

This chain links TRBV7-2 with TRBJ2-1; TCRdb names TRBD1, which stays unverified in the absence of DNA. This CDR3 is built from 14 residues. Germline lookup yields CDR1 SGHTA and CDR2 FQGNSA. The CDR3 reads CASSLTTLQGEQFF.

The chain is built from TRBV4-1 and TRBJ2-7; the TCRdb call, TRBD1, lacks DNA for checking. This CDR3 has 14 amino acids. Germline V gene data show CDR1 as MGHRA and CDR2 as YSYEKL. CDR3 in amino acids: CASSRLDRAYEQYF.

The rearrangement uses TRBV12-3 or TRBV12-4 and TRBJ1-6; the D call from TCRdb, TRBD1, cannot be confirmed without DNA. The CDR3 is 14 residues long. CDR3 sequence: CASTESRGRSPLHF.

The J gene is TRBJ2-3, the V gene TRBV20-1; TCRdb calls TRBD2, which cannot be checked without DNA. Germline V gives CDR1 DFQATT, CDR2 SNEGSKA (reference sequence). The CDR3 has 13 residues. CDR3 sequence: CSAFSGKGDTQYF.

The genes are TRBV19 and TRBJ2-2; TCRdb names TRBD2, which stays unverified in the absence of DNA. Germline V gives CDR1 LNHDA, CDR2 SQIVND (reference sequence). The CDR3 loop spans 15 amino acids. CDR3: CASSIGGFNTGELFF. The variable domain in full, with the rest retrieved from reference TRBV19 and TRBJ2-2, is DGGITQSPKYLFRKEGQNVTLSCEQNLNHDAMYWYRQDPGQGLRLIYYSQIVNDFQKGDIAEGYSVSREKKESFPLTVTSAQKNPTAFYLCASSIGGFNTGELFFGEGSRLTVL.

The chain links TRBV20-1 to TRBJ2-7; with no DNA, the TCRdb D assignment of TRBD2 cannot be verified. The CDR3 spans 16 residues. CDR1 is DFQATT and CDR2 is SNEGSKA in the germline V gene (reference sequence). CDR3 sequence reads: CSARPRGLAGAYEQYF.

The CDR3 sequence is CASRELAVSYEQYF. This rearrangement joins TRBV6-1 to TRBJ2-7; no DNA is available, so the TRBD2 call from TCRdb remains unchecked. The CDR3 is made up of 14 amino acids. Germline-derived CDR1 and CDR2 are MNHNS and SASEGT.

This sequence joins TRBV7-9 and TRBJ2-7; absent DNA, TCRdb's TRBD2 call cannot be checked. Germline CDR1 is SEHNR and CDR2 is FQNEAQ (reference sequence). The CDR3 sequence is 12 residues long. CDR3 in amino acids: CASSSQGLDPTF.

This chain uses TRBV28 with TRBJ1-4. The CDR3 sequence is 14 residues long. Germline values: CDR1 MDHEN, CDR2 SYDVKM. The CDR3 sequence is CASSFRQINEKLFF.

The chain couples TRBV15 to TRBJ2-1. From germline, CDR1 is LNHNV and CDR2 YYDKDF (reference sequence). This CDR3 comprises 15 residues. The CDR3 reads CATSLLDSSYNEQFF.

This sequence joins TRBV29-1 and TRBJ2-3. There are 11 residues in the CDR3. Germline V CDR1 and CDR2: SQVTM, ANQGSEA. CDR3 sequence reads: CSDEAGDTQYF.

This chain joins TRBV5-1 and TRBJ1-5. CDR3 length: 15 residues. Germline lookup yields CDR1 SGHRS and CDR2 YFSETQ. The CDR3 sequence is CASSLGRGVGQPQHF.

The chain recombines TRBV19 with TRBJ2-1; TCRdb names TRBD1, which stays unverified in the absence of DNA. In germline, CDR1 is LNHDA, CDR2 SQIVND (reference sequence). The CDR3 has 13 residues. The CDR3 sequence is CASSKFGGDEQFF.

This chain's CDR3 is CATGSAGVFTGELFF. J is TRBJ2-2 and V is TRBV10-3; the TRBD1 assignment by TCRdb is unverifiable without DNA. In germline, CDR1 is ENHRY, CDR2 SYGVKD. This CDR3 has 15 amino acids.

CDR3 sequence reads: CASSVGYVEQFF. This sequence joins TRBV6-1 and TRBJ2-1. Germline-derived CDR1 and CDR2 are MNHNS and SASEGT. The length of the CDR3 is 12 residues.

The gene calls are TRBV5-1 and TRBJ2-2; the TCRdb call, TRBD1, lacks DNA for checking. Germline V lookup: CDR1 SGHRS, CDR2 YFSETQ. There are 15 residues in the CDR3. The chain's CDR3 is CASSLAQGNTGELFF.

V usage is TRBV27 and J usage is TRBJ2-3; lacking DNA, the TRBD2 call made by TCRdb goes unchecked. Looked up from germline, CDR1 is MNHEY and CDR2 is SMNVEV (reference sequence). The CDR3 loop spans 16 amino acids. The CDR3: CASSLNLGLGTDTQYF.

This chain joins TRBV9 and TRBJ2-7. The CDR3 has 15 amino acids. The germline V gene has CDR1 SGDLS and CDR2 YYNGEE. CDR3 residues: CASSVGLASPYEQYF.

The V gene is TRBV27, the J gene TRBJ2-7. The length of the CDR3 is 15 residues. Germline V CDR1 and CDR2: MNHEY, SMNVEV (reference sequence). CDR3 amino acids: CASSLFMAYSYEQYF.

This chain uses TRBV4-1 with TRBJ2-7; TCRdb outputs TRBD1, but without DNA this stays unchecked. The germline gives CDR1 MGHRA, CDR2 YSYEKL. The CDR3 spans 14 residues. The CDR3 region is CASSPRGISYEQYF.